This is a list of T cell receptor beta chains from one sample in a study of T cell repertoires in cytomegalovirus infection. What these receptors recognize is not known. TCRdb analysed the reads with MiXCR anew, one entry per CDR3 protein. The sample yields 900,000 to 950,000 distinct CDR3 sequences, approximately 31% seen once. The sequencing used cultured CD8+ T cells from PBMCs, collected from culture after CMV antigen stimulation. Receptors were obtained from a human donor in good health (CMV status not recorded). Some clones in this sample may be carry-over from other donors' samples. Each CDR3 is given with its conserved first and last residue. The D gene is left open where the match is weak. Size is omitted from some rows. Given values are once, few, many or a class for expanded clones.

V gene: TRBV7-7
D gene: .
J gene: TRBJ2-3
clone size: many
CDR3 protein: CASSSHRSDTQYF
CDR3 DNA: TGTGCTAGCAGCTCCCACAGATCAGATACGCAGTATTTT

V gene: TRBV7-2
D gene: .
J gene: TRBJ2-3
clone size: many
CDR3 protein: CASSLELFQVDTDTQYF
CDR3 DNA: TGTGCCAGCAGCTTAGAGCTATTCCAGGTGGACACAGATACGCAGTATTTT

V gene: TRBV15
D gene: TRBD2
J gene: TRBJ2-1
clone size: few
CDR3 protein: CATSRTGGGYNEQFF
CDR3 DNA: TGTGCCACCAGCAGAACGGGGGGGGGCTACAATGAGCAGTTCTTC

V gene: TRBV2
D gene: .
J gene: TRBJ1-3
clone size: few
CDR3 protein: CASSGSQGNTIYF
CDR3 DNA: TGTGCCAGCAGTGGTTCTCAGGGGAACACCATATATTTT

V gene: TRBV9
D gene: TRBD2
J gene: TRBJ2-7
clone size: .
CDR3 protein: CASSVSGGSYEQYF
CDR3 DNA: TGTGCCAGCAGCGTCAGCGGGGGCTCCTACGAGCAGTACTTC

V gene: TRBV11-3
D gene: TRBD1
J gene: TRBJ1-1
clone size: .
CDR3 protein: CASRGQRSTEAFF
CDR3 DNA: TGTGCCAGCAGGGGACAGAGGAGCACTGAAGCTTTCTTT

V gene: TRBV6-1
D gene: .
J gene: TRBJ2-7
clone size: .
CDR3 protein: CASSGHLTESTYEQYF
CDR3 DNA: TGTGCCAGCAGTGGACATTTGACAGAATCAACCTACGAGCAGTACTTC

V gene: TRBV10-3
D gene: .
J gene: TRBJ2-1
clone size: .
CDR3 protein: CAISEGAIDSYNEQFF
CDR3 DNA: TGTGCCATCAGTGAGGGAGCGATAGACTCCTACAATGAGCAGTTCTTC

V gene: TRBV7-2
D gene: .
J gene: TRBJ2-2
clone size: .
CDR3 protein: CTSSWSGGAAGELFF
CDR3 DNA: TGTACCAGCAGCTGGAGTGGGGGGGCCGCCGGGGAGCTGTTTTTT

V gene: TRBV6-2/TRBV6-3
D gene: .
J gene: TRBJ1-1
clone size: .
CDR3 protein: CASSYSPRATEAFF
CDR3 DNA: TGTGCCAGCAGTTACTCCCCCAGGGCCACTGAAGCTTTCTTT

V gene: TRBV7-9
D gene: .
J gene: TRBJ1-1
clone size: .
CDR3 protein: CASSLVGRHTEAFF
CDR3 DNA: TGTGCCAGCAGCTTAGTCGGCCGACACACTGAAGCTTTCTTT

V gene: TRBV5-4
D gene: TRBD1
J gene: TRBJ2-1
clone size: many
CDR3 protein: CASYRGNNEQFF
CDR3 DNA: TGTGCCAGCTACAGGGGAAACAATGAGCAGTTCTTC

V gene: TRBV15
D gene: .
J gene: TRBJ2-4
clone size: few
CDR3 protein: CATSRGDGGEGQENIQYF
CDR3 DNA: TGTGCCACCAGCAGAGGTGATGGGGGGGAGGGACAGGAAAACATTCAGTACTTC

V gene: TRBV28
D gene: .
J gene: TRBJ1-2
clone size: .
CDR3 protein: CASSYSWGYTF
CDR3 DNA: TGTGCCAGCAGTTACAGCTGGGGCTACACCTTC

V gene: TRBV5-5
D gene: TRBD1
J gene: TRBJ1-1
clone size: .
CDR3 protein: CASSLALRQGWTEAFF
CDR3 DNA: TGTGCCAGCAGCTTGGCCCTCCGACAGGGTTGGACTGAAGCTTTCTTT

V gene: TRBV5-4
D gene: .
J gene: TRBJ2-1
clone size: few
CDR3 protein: CASSSSDPNEQFF
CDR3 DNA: TGTGCCAGCAGCTCATCAGATCCCAATGAGCAGTTCTTC

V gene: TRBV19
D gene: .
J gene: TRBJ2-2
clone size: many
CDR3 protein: CASSWVAGELFF
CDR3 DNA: TGTGCCAGTAGTTGGGTTGCCGGGGAGCTGTTTTTT

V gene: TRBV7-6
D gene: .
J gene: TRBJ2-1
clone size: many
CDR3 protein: CASSLGPVNEQFF
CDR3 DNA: TGTGCCAGCAGCCTTGGTCCCGTCAATGAGCAGTTCTTC

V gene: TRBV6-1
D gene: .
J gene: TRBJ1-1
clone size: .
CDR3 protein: CASSEPGVGTEAFF
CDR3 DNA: TGTGCCAGCAGTGAACCCGGGGTGGGCACTGAAGCTTTCTTT

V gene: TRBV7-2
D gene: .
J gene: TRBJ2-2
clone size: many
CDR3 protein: CASSLGRLTGELFF
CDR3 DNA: TGTGCCAGCAGCTTAGGAAGACTTACCGGGGAGCTGTTTTTT

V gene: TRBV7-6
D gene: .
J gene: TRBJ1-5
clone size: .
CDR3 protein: CASSLKREDLPQHF
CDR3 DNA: TGTGCCAGCAGCCTAAAAAGAGAAGATCTGCCCCAGCATTTT

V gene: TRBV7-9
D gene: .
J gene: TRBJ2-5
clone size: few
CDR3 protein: CASSSLQGMVLETQYF
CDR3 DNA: TGTGCCAGCAGCTCTCTACAGGGAATGGTTTTGGAGACCCAGTACTTC

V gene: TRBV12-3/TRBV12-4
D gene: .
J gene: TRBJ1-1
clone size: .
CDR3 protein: CASSFWPTTRITEAFF
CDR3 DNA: TGTGCCAGCAGTTTTTGGCCGACTACAAGGATCACTGAAGCTTTCTTT

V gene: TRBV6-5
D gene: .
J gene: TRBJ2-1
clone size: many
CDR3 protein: CASSYSRGPREQFF
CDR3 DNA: TGTGCCAGCAGTTATTCCCGGGGGCCGAGGGAGCAGTTCTTC

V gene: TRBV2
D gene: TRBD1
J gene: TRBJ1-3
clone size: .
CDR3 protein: CAIQTAQGPSGNTIYF
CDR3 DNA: TGTGCCATTCAGACGGCACAGGGGCCCTCTGGAAACACCATATATTTT

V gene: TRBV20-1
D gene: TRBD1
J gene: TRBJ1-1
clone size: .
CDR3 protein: CSAWDRVMSTEAFF
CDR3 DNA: TGCAGTGCCTGGGACAGGGTAATGAGCACTGAAGCTTTCTTT

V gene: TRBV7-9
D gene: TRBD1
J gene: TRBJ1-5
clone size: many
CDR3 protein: CASSLQGEYQPQHF
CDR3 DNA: TGTGCCAGCAGCTTGCAGGGGGAATATCAGCCCCAGCATTTT

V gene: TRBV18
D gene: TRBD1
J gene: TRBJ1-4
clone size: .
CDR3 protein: CASSPTWTGQMQKLFF
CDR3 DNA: TGTGCCAGCTCACCAACTTGGACAGGCCAGATGCAAAAACTGTTTTTT

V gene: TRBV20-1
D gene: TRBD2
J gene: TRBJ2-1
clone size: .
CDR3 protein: CSAETSGGREFF
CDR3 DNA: TGCAGTGCTGAGACTAGCGGGGGGAGGGAGTTCTTC

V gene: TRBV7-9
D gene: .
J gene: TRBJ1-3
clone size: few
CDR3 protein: CASSSNGVGNTIYF
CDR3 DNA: TGTGCCAGCAGCTCCAATGGGGTCGGAAACACCATATATTTT

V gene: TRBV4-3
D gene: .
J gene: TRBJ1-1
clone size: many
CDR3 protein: CASSQDRGVGTEAFF
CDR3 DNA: TGCGCCAGCAGCCAAGATCGGGGGGTCGGCACTGAAGCTTTCTTT

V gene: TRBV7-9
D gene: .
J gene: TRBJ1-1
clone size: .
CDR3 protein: CASSLGVGLYAFF
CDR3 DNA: TGTGCCAGCAGCTTAGGGGTGGGTCTCTACGCTTTCTTT

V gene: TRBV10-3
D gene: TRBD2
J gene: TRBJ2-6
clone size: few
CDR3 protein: CAINGGVISGANVLTF
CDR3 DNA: TGTGCCATCAACGGGGGGGTCATCTCTGGGGCCAACGTCCTGACTTTC

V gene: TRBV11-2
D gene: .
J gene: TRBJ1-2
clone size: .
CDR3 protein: CVSTQPLDGGHAVLNYGYTF
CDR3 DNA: TGTGTCAGCACCCAACCTCTTGACGGTGGGCATGCCGTTCTTAACTATGGCTACACCTTC

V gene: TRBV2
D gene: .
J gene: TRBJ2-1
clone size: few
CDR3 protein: CASTTKVVGAQQFF
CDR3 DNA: TGTGCCAGCACCACAAAAGTAGTGGGGGCGCAGCAGTTCTTC

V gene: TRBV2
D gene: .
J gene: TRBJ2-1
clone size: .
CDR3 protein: CASSDGTSDEQFF
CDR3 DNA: TGTGCCAGCAGTGACGGGACCTCCGATGAGCAGTTCTTC

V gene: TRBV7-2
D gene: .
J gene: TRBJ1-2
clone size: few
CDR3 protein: CASSLGGASYNYGYTF
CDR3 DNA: TGTGCCAGCAGCTTAGGCGGGGCCTCCTATAACTATGGCTACACCTTC

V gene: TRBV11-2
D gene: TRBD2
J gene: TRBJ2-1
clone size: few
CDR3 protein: CASSSEAGLARLQFF
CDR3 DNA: TGTGCCAGCAGCTCCGAAGCCGGACTAGCTCGGTTGCAGTTCTTC